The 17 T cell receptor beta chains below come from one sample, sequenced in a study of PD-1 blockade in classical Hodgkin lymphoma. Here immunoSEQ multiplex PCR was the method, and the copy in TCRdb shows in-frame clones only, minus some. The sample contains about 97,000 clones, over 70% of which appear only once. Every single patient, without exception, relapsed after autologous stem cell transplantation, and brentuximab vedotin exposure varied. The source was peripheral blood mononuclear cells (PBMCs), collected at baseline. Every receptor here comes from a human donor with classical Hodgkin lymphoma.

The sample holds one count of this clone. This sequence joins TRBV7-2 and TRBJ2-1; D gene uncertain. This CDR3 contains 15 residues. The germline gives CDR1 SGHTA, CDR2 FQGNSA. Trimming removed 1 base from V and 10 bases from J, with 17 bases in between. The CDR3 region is CASSLDPSGLGEQFF. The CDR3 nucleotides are TGTGCCAGCAGCTTAGACCCTTCGGGTCTGGGGGAGCAGTTCTTC.

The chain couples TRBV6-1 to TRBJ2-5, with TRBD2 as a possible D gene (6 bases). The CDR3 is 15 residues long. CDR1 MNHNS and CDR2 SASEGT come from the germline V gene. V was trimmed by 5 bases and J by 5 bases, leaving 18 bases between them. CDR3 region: CASSLLARGGETQYF. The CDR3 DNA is TGTGCCAGCAGTCTACTAGCCCGGGGTGGGGAGACCCAGTACTTC.

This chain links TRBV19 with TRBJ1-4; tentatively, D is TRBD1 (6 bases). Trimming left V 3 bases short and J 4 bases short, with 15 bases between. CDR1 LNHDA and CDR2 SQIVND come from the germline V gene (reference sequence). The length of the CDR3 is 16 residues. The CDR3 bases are TGTGCCAGTAGTATCGTAGCCGGACAGCTTAATGAAAAACTGTTTTTT. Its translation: CASSIVAGQLNEKLFF.

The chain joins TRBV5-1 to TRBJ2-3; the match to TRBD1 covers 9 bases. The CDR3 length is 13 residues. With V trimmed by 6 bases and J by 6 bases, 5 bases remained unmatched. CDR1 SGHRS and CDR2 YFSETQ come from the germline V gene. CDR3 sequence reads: CASNTGGMDTQYF. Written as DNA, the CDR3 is TGCGCCAGCAATACAGGGGGCATGGATACGCAGTATTTT.

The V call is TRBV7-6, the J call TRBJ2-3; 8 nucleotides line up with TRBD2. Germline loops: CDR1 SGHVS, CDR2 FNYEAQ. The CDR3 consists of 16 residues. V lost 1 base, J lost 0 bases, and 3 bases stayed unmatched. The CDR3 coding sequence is TGTGCCAGCAGCTTAGGGGCTAGCGGGAGCACAGATACGCAGTATTTT. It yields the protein CASSLGASGSTDTQYF. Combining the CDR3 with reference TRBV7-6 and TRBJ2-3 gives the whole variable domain GAGVSQSPRYKVTKRGQDVALRCDPISGHVSLYWYRQALGQGPEFLTYFNYEAQQDKSGLPNDRFSAERPEGSISTLTIQRTEQRDSAMYRCASSLGASGSTDTQYFGPGTRLTVL.

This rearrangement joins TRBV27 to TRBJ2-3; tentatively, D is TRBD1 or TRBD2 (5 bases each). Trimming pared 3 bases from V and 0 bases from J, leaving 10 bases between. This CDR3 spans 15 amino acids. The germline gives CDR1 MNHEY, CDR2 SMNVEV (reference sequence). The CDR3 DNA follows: TGTGCCAGCAGTTTGGGACCCTTTAGCACAGATACGCAGTATTTT. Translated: CASSLGPFSTDTQYF.

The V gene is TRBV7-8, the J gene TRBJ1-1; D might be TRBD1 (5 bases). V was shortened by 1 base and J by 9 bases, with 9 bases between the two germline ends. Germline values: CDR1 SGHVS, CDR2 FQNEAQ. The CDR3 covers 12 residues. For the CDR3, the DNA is TGTGCCAGCAGCTTAGATCAGGGCAAAGCTTTCTTT. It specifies CASSLDQGKAFF.

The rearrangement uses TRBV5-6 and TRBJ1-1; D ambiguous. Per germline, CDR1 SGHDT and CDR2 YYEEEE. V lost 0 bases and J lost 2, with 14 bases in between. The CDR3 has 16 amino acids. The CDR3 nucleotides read TGTGCCAGCAGCTTGGGGGCAGTCCTGGCCAACACTGAAGCTTTCTTT. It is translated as CASSLGAVLANTEAFF.

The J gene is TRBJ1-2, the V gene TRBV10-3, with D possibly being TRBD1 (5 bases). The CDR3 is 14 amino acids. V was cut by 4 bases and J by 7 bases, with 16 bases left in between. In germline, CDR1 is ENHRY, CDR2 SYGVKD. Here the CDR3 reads CAISAGGGIAGYTF. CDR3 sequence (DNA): TGTGCCATCAGTGCCGGCGGGGGGATAGCTGGCTACACCTTC.

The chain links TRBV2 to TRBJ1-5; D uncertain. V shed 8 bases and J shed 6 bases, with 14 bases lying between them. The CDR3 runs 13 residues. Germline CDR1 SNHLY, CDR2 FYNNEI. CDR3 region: CASDREVSQPQHF. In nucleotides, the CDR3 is TGTGCCAGCGACCGGGAGGTGAGTCAGCCCCAGCATTTT. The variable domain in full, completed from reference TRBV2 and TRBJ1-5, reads EPEVTQTPSHQVTQMGQEVILRCVPISNHLYFYWYRQILGQKVEFLVSFYNNEISEKSEIFDDQFSVERPDGSNFTLKIRSTKLEDSAMYFCASDREVSQPQHFGDGTRLSIL.

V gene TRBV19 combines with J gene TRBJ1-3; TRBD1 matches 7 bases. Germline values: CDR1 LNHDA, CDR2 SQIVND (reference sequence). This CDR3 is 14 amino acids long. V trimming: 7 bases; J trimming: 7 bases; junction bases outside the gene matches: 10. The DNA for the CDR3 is TGTGCCAGTACCCCGGACAGGCCAAGGAACACCATATATTTT. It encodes CASTPDRPRNTIYF.

The CDR3 coding sequence is TGTGCCAGCTCACTGCGGGACAGGGGGTTGAACACTGAAGCTTTCTTT. It specifies CASSLRDRGLNTEAFF. The rearrangement links TRBV18 to TRBJ1-1, with TRBD1 matching over 11 bases. With 4 bases clipped from V and 0 bases from J, the junction kept 4 bases outside the gene matches. The V gene's germline CDR1 is KGHSH and CDR2 LQKENI. This CDR3 region has 16 residues.

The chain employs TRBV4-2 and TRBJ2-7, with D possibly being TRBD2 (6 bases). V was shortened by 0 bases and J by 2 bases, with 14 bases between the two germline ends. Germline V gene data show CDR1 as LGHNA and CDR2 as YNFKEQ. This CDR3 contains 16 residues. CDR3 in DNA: TGTGCCAGCAGCCAAGATCGGGACTGGAATGCCTACGAGCAGTACTTC. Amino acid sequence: CASSQDRDWNAYEQYF.

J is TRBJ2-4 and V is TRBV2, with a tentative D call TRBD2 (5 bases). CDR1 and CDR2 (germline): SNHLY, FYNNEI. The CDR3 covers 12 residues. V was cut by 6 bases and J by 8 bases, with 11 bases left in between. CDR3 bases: TGTGCCAGCAGGCAGGAGGCGGACATTCAGTACTTC. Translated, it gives CASRQEADIQYF.

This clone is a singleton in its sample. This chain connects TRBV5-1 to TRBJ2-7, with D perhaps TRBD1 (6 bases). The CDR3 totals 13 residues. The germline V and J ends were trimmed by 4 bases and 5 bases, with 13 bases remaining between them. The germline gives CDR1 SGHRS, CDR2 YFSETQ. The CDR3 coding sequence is TGCGCCAGCAGCCCCCAGGGGTGGCACGAGCAGTACTTC. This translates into CASSPQGWHEQYF. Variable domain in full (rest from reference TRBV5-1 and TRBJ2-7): KAGVTQTPRYLIKTRGQQVTLSCSPISGHRSVSWYQQTPGQGLQFLFEYFSETQRNKGNFPGRFSGRQFSNSRSEMNVSTLELGDSALYLCASSPQGWHEQYFGPGTRLTVT.

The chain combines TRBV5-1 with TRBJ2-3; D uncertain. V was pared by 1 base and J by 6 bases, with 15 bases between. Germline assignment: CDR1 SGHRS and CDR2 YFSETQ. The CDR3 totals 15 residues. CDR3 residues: CASSLRSTLGDTQYF. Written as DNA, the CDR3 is TGCGCCAGCAGCTTGAGGTCAACCCTTGGCGATACGCAGTATTTT.

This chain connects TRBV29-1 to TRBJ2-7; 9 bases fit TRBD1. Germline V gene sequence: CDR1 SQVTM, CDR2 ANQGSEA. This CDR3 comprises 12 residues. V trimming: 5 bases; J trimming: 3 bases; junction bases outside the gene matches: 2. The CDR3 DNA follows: TGCAGCGTTTCGACAGGGGGCTACGAGCAGTACTTC. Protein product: CSVSTGGYEQYF.